A selection of T cell receptor beta chains follows, all from one sample in a study of PD-L1 blockade in urothelial cancer. Data came from immunoSEQ multiplex PCR; TCRdb stores just in-frame clones and leaves some out. The sample lists approximately 47,000 clones; more than 80% were seen once. Sequenced here: PBMCs, sampled around atezolizumab (anti-PD-L1) treatment. Source of these receptors: a man aged 65-85 years with urothelial cancer. Each CDR3 is given with its conserved first and last residue. The D gene is left open where the match is weak. Part of the rows lack a size; the others show once, few, many or a class for expanded clones.

>TRBJ2-3|TRBV7-6|-|TRBD2
CASSLRTSGRLDTQYF
>TRBJ1-4|TRBV10-2|-|TRBD1
CATRRTGEDEKLFF
>TRBJ2-1|TRBV7-2|-|-
CASSLAMYGNEQFF
>TRBJ1-1|TRBV19|-|-
CASSIPVEDTEAFF
>TRBJ2-1|TRBV5-1|-|-
CASSLITGYNEQFF
>TRBJ2-7|TRBV7-8|-|TRBD2
CASSLALAGGPYEQYF
>TRBJ2-3|TRBV2|-|TRBD2
CASSEARGGTQYF
>TRBJ2-3|TRBV6-6|-|TRBD1
CASSWDRGRDTQYF
>TRBJ2-5|TRBV5-1|-|-
CASSLRTGWQETQYF
>TRBJ2-5|TRBV9|few|-
CASSVAPQGLTETQYF
>TRBJ2-7|TRBV28|-|-
CASSATGIPYEQYF
>TRBJ1-2|TRBV18|-|TRBD1
CASSDGQDNYGYTF
>TRBJ2-6|TRBV7-6|once|TRBD1
CASSPAGGHSGANVLTF
>TRBJ2-1|TRBV27|-|TRBD2
CASSLGLAGPYPSYNEQFF
>TRBJ1-2|TRBV10-3|-|-
CAISLQGDEAGYTF
>TRBJ2-1|TRBV28|-|-
CATLVMAGNNEQFF
>TRBJ1-2|TRBV2|-|-
CASSDLQGYGYTF
>TRBJ2-7|TRBV5-6|-|-
CASSLVGGSPNEQYF
>TRBJ2-7|TRBV19|-|TRBD2
CASSSISGRLSYEQYF
>TRBJ2-7|TRBV30|-|TRBD2
CACLEGGSSYEQYF
>TRBJ1-2|TRBV7-9|few|TRBD1
CASSQTGQLNYGYTF
>TRBJ2-3|TRBV28|-|-
CASITGASTDTQYF
>TRBJ2-1|TRBV19|-|-
CASSNLGVGGYNEQFF
>TRBJ1-2|TRBV9|many|TRBD1
CASSKGQGNYGYTF
>TRBJ1-1|TRBV6-6|-|-
CASQHMNTEAFF
>TRBJ1-1|TRBV2|-|TRBD1
CASSEGQGAAEAFF
>TRBJ2-4|TRBV5-6|-|-
CASSSGLAKNIQYF
>TRBJ2-5|TRBV18|-|-
CASSPVGQGQETQYF
>TRBJ2-2|TRBV5-1|-|-
CASNLDGGGNTGELFF
>TRBJ2-1|TRBV5-1|-|TRBD2
CASSATSGGYNEQFF
>TRBJ2-3|TRBV10-3|-|-
CAISDLGSRDTQYF
>TRBJ1-2|TRBV18|few|TRBD1
CASSPGDRAYGYTF
>TRBJ2-5|TRBV30|-|-
CACTPGSQETQYF
>TRBJ1-1|TRBV5-1|few|-
CASSFEGATEAFF
>TRBJ1-1|TRBV19|-|TRBD1
CASSVRDRGAEAFF
>TRBJ1-1|TRBV5-1|-|-
CASSLGEGVNTEAFF
>TRBJ1-2|TRBV5-6|medium-sized|-
CASSLERVYGYTF
>TRBJ1-5|TRBV4-2|-|-
CASSQAPGIDQPQHF
>TRBJ1-5|TRBV6-1|few|-
CASSGGFDSQPQHF
>TRBJ1-5|TRBV19|-|-
CASSISRQLTDQPQHF
>TRBJ2-7|TRBV5-6|-|TRBD2
CASRNWPGGRSDEQYF
>TRBJ1-2|TRBV28|-|TRBD1
CASTTPGQGTGYGYTF
>TRBJ1-4|TRBV7-6|-|TRBD1
CASSWGTGFNEKLFF
>TRBJ2-5|TRBV5-4|-|TRBD1
CASSLGPGDRSQETQYF
>TRBJ2-1|TRBV5-5|-|TRBD2
CASRPGLAGVYNEQFF
>TRBJ2-3|TRBV28|-|TRBD1
CASSRTGVDTQYF
>TRBJ2-1|TRBV7-8|-|-
CASSLAEGSDEQFF
>TRBJ2-5|TRBV6-5|-|TRBD1
CASQGAGETQYF
>TRBJ1-1|TRBV7-8|-|-
CASSLLRNTEAFF
>TRBJ1-3|TRBV28|-|-
CASSLPGVISGNTIYF
>TRBJ1-5|TRBV6-6|-|TRBD1
CASSYPTGDNQPQHF
>TRBJ2-7|TRBV7-3|-|TRBD1
CASSSDRGAEQYF
>TRBJ2-3|TRBV28|-|TRBD2
CASSFSGRDTVGTDTQYF
>TRBJ2-1|TRBV18|-|TRBD1
CASSLLRTGDYNEQFF
>TRBJ2-7|TRBV6-5|-|TRBD1
CASSYSGGTYEQYF
>TRBJ1-5|TRBV30|few|-
CAWSVSETPNQPQHF
>TRBJ2-5|TRBV21-1|-|-
CASSKASGLAGRVRGETQYF